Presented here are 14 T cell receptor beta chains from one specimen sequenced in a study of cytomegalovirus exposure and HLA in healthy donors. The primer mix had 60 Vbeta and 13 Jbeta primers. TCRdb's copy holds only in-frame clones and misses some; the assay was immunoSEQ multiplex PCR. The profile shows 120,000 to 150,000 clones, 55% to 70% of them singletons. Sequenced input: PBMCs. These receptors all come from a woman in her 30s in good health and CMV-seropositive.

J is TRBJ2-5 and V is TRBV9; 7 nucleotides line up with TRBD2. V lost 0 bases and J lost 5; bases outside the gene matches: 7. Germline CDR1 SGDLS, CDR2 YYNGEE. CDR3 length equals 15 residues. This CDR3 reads CASSVGGMGGETQYF. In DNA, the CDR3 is TGTGCCAGCAGCGTAGGAGGAATGGGGGGGGAGACCCAGTACTTC.

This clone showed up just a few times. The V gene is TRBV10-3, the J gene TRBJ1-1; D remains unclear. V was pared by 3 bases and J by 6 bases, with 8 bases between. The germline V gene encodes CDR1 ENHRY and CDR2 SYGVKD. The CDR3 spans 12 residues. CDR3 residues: CAISDGRAEAFF. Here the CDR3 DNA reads TGTGCCATCAGTGACGGTCGCGCTGAAGCTTTCTTT.

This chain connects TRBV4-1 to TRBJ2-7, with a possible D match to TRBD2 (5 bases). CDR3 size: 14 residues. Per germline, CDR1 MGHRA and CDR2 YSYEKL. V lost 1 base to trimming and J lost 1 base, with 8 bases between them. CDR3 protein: CASSQVGLSYEQYF. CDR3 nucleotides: TGCGCCAGCAGCCAAGTCGGACTTTCCTACGAGCAGTACTTC.

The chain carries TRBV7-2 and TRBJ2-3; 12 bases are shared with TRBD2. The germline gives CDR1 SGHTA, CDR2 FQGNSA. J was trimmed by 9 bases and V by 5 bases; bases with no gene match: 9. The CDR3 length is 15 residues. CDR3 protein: CASSPRLAGERTQYF. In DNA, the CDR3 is TGTGCCAGCAGCCCCCGACTAGCGGGGGAGCGGACGCAGTATTTT.

The CDR3 DNA reads as TGTGCCAGCAGCCCTCCCACAGATACGCAGTATTTT. Translation gives CASSPPTDTQYF. The chain links TRBV28 to TRBJ2-3; D gene ambiguous. Germline V gives CDR1 MDHEN, CDR2 SYDVKM. The length of the CDR3 is 12 residues. Trimming took off 6 bases at V and 2 bases at J, with 6 bases between the two ends.

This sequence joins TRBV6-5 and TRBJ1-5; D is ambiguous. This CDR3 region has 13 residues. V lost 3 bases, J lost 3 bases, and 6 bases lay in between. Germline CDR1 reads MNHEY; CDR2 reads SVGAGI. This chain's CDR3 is CASSYAHNQPQHF. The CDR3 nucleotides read TGTGCCAGCAGTTATGCGCACAATCAGCCCCAGCATTTT.

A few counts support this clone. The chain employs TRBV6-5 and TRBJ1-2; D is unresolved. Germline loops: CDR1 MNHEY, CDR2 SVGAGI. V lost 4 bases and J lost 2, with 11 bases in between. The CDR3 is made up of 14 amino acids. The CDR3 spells CASSSFQENYGYTF. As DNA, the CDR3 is TGTGCCAGCAGTTCGTTCCAGGAAAACTATGGCTACACCTTC.

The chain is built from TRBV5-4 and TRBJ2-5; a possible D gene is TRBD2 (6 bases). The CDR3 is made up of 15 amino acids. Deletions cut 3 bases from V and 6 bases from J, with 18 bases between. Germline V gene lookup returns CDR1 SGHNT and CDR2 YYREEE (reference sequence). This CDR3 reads CASSSDPGGGKTQYF. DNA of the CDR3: TGTGCCAGCAGCTCGGATCCCGGGGGTGGGAAGACCCAGTACTTC.

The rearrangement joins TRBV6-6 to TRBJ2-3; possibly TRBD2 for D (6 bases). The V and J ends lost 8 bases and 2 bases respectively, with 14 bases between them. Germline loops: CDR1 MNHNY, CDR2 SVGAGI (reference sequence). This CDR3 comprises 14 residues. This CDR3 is CASYLAGTTDTQYF. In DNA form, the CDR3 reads TGTGCCAGCTATCTGGCGGGGACCACAGATACGCAGTATTTT.

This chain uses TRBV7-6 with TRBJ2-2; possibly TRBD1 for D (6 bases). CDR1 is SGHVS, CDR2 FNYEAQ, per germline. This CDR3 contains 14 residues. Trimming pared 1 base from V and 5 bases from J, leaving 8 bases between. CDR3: CASSLEDRTGELFF. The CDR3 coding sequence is TGTGCCAGCAGCTTAGAGGACAGAACCGGGGAGCTGTTTTTT.

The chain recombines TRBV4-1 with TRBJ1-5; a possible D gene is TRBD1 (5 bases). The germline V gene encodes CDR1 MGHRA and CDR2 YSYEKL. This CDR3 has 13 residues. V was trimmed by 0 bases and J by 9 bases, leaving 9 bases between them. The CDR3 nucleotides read TGCGCCAGCAGCCAAGAGGGGCGATGGCCCCAGCATTTT. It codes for CASSQEGRWPQHF.

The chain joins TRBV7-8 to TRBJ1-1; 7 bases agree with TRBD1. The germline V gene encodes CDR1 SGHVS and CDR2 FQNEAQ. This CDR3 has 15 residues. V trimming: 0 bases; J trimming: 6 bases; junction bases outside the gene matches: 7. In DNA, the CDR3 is TGTGCCAGCAGCTTAGCGCAGGGGGGAAGGGCTGAAGCTTTCTTT. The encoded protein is CASSLAQGGRAEAFF.

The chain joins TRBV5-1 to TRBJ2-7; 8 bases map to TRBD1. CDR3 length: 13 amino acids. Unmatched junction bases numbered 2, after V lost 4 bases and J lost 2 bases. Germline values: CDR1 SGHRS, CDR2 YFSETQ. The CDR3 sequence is CASSPDRAYEQYF. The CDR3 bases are TGCGCCAGCAGCCCGGACAGGGCCTACGAGCAGTACTTC.

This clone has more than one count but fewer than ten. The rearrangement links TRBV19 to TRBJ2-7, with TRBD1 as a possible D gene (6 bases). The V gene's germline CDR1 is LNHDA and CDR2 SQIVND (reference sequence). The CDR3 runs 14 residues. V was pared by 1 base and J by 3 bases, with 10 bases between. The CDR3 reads CASSIGGQNYEQYF. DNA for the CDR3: TGTGCCAGTAGTATAGGGGGACAAAACTACGAGCAGTACTTC.